Below, 26 T cell receptor beta chains from the same sample are listed, as sequenced in a study of T cells in Graves' hyperthyroidism and ophthalmopathy. Amplification targeted TCR beta CDR3 regions from RNA transcripts. HTBI primers were used for first-round RT-PCR of the TCR CDR3. TCRdb re-analysed the multiplex PCR reads in MiXCR, keeping a single row per CDR3 protein. The table shows roughly 500,000 distinct CDR3 sequences, with 46% occurring only once. The specimen was peripheral blood or thyroid tissue (not recorded which). All receptors derive from an adult woman with Graves' disease, either hyperthyroidism or ophthalmopathy (not recorded which).

The chain links TRBV14 to TRBJ1-2, with D possibly matching TRBD1 (5 bases). The CDR3 spans 14 residues. Germline V CDR1 and CDR2: SGHDN, FVKESK. V dropped 4 bases and J dropped 7 bases, with 16 bases sitting between them. The CDR3 loop is CASSLSLGRAGYTF. The CDR3 DNA follows: TGTGCCAGCAGCCTAAGCCTGGGACGCGCTGGCTACACCTTC.

This clonotype was seen ten or more times. The rearrangement links TRBV6-6 to TRBJ2-7, with D unclear. Trimming cost V 2 bases and J 0 bases, with 8 bases left between them. Per germline, CDR1 MNHNY and CDR2 SVGAGI (reference sequence). The CDR3 totals 14 residues. DNA of the CDR3: TGTGCCAGCAGTTACGAGGAGAGCTCCTACGAGCAGTACTTC. It translates to CASSYEESSYEQYF.

Ten or more counts support this clonotype. The rearrangement links TRBV20-1 to TRBJ1-4; maybe TRBD1 (5 bases). The CDR3 sequence is 13 residues long. CDR1 is DFQATT, CDR2 SNEGSKA, per germline (reference sequence). The ends were cut back, 1 base at V and 8 bases at J, with 11 bases in the middle. DNA for the CDR3: TGCAGTGCTAGAGCGGCAGGGAGGGAAAAACTGTTTTTT. Protein product: CSARAAGREKLFF.

There are many counts of this clonotype. This chain links TRBV29-1 with TRBJ1-5, with no clear D. V shed 7 bases and J shed 0 bases, with 13 bases lying between them. The length of the CDR3 is 14 residues. Germline values: CDR1 SQVTM, CDR2 ANQGSEA. The CDR3 nucleotides are TGCAGCGCCAGTACCGGCGGTAGCAATCAGCCCCAGCATTTT. Translation gives CSASTGGSNQPQHF.

This clonotype appeared a few times. The V call is TRBV6-5, the J call TRBJ1-5; no definite D call. Trimming left V 5 bases short and J 3 bases short, with 14 bases between. The CDR3 consists of 15 residues. Germline loops: CDR1 MNHEY, CDR2 SVGAGI. The CDR3 here is CASSGQTLSNQPQHF. The CDR3 DNA reads TGTGCCAGCAGTGGGCAGACCCTTTCCAATCAGCCCCAGCATTTT.

The CDR3 nucleotides read TGTGCCAGCGCCCCCGGTAGACTCCCCCAAGAGACCCAGTACTTC. Translating gives CASAPGRLPQETQYF. The chain is built from TRBV12-3 or TRBV12-4 and TRBJ2-5; D not resolved. The CDR3 has 15 amino acids. V lost 8 bases to trimming and J lost 1 base, with 17 bases between them.

There are many counts of this clonotype. The V and J genes are TRBV20-1 and TRBJ2-7; D is unresolved. The V gene lost 0 bases and the J gene lost 0 bases, with 0 bases spanning the gap. Germline V gene sequence: CDR1 DFQATT, CDR2 SNEGSKA (reference sequence). The CDR3 spans 11 residues. CDR3 bases: TGCAGTGCTAGAGACTCCTACGAGCAGTACTTC. This translates into CSARDSYEQYF.

This clonotype has just one count. The rearrangement joins TRBV29-1 to TRBJ2-7, with 7 bases that match TRBD1. After removal of 8 bases from V and 3 bases from J, the junction contained 13 bases not matched to a gene. This CDR3 comprises 14 residues. Germline assignment: CDR1 SQVTM and CDR2 ANQGSEA. DNA of the CDR3: TGCAGCTTAAGGGGGCGCGGAGCTTACTACGAGCAGTACTTC. This codes for CSLRGRGAYYEQYF.

V is TRBV4-1 and J is TRBJ2-7, with D tentatively TRBD2 (6 bases). The CDR3 is made up of 16 amino acids. V dropped 2 bases and J dropped 2 bases, with 16 bases sitting between them. Germline assignment: CDR1 MGHRA and CDR2 YSYEKL. The CDR3 coding sequence is TGCGCCAGCAGCCAAAACCTAGCGATCCCACCCTACGAGCAGTACTTC. This codes for CASSQNLAIPPYEQYF.

V and J are TRBV4-1 and TRBJ1-5; D ambiguous. Trimming took 5 bases from V and 6 from J, leaving 14 bases between them. The CDR3 spans 14 residues. Per germline, CDR1 MGHRA and CDR2 YSYEKL. Here the CDR3 reads CASSAPGGSQPQHF. In DNA, the CDR3 is TGCGCCAGCAGCGCCCCCGGAGGCAGTCAGCCCCAGCATTTT.

The chain is built from TRBV2 and TRBJ1-1; TRBD1 might be the D (6 bases). The CDR3 has 14 amino acids. Trimming cost V 6 bases and J 5 bases, with 16 bases left between them. CDR1 is SNHLY, CDR2 FYNNEI, per germline. The CDR3 region is CASSDPGEKTEAFF. As DNA, the CDR3 is TGTGCCAGCAGCGATCCAGGGGAAAAGACTGAAGCTTTCTTT.

The genes are TRBV11-2 and TRBJ2-5, with no clear D. The V end lost 5 bases, the J end lost 2 bases, and 9 bases lay between the germline ends. The CDR3 spans 13 residues. Germline CDR1 SGHAT, CDR2 FQNNGV. The CDR3 coding sequence is TGTGCCAGCAGCCCCAGTAGTCAAGAGACCCAGTACTTC. Amino acid sequence: CASSPSSQETQYF.

This chain joins TRBV7-9 and TRBJ2-7; D uncertain. The CDR3 runs 13 residues. From germline, CDR1 is SEHNR and CDR2 FQNEAQ (reference sequence). Trimming took 5 bases from V and 5 from J, leaving 13 bases between them. DNA of the CDR3: TGTGCCAGCAGCGCCCCTAGTAACCACGAGCAGTACTTC. Translated: CASSAPSNHEQYF. Complete variable domain (other parts from reference TRBV7-9 and TRBJ2-7): DTGVSQNPRHKITKRGQNVTFRCDPISEHNRLYWYRQTLGQGPEFLTYFQNEAQLEKSRLLSDRFSAERPKGSFSTLEIQRTEQGDSAMYLCASSAPSNHEQYFGPGTRLTVT.

The chain links TRBV5-5 to TRBJ1-2; tentative D call: TRBD1 (5 bases). This CDR3 region has 14 residues. The V end was cut by 3 bases, the J end by 0 bases, with 9 bases between. Germline V gives CDR1 SGHKS, CDR2 YYEKEE (reference sequence). The CDR3 sequence: CASSSPRANYGYTF. DNA of the CDR3: TGTGCCAGCAGCTCCCCCAGGGCTAACTATGGCTACACCTTC.

This clonotype was seen at least ten times. The chain joins TRBV29-1 to TRBJ1-6, with a possible D match to TRBD1 (5 bases). V was clipped by 3 bases and J by 7 bases, with 10 bases between them. The CDR3 runs 13 residues. The germline V gene encodes CDR1 SQVTM and CDR2 ANQGSEA. The CDR3 here is CSVDQGPNSPLHF. Written as DNA, the CDR3 is TGCAGCGTTGACCAGGGCCCAAATTCACCCCTCCACTTT. The variable domain in full, completed from reference TRBV29-1 and TRBJ1-6, reads SAVISQKPSRDICQRGTSLTIQCQVDSQVTMMFWYRQQPGQSLTLIATANQGSEATYESGFVIDKFPISRPNLTFSTLTVSNMSPEDSSIYLCSVDQGPNSPLHFGNGTRLTVT.

The chain uses TRBV5-1 and TRBJ1-6; D might be TRBD1 (5 bases). The CDR3 spans 14 residues. The V end was cut by 0 bases, the J end by 7 bases, with 8 bases between. CDR1 and CDR2 (germline): SGHRS, YFSETQ. The CDR3: CASSLATENSPLHF. Here the CDR3 DNA reads TGCGCCAGCAGCTTGGCGACAGAAAATTCACCCCTCCACTTT.

V and J are TRBV7-2 and TRBJ2-5, with D perhaps TRBD2 (5 bases). CDR3 length equals 15 residues. Trimming left V 7 bases short and J 7 bases short, with 22 bases between. In germline, CDR1 is SGHTA, CDR2 FQGNSA. The CDR3: CASKRGLDPRRTQYF. CDR3 sequence (DNA): TGTGCCAGCAAGCGAGGACTCGATCCAAGGAGGACCCAGTACTTC.

At least ten counts were recorded for this clonotype. The chain carries TRBV14 and TRBJ2-2; a possible D gene is TRBD2 (5 bases). Germline CDR1 reads SGHDN; CDR2 reads FVKESK. V lost 0 bases to trimming and J lost 6 bases, with 11 bases between them. The CDR3 length is 15 residues. The CDR3 sequence is CASSQDLAMAGELFF. The CDR3 DNA is TGTGCCAGCAGCCAAGATCTAGCCATGGCCGGGGAGCTGTTTTTT.

Of note for this clonotype: Germline and junction disagree at one end, which may indicate a read error. The chain uses TRBV2 and TRBJ1-2; D perhaps matches TRBD1 (5 bases). The CDR3 length is 13 residues. Germline V gene sequence: CDR1 SNHLY, CDR2 FYNNEI. In DNA form, the CDR3 reads TGCGCCAGCAGTGACAGCGGGCTCTATGGCTACACCTTC. It is translated as CASSDSGLYGYTF.

This clonotype showed up many times. The rearrangement uses TRBV28 and TRBJ2-5; tentative D call: TRBD1 (6 bases). The germline CDR1 and CDR2 sequences are MDHEN and SYDVKM. V was trimmed by 6 bases and J by 2 bases, leaving 13 bases between them. This CDR3 is built from 14 residues. CDR3 in amino acids: CASSFVGQQETQYF. CDR3 DNA sequence: TGTGCCAGCAGCTTCGTCGGACAGCAAGAGACCCAGTACTTC. Filled out from reference TRBV28 and TRBJ2-5, the complete variable domain reads DVKVTQSSRYLVKRTGEKVFLECVQDMDHENMFWYRQDPGLGLRLIYFSYDVKMKEKGDIPEGYSVSREKKERFSLILESASTNQTSMYLCASSFVGQQETQYFGPGTRLLVL.

This clonotype has more than one count but fewer than ten. This chain connects TRBV15 to TRBJ2-7; D possibly matches TRBD1 or TRBD2 (5 bases each). Germline V gene lookup returns CDR1 LNHNV and CDR2 YYDKDF (reference sequence). This CDR3 spans 13 amino acids. V was cut by 4 bases and J by 4 bases, with 11 bases left in between. In DNA form, the CDR3 reads TGTGCCACCAGCAAGGGACCGAAATACGAGCAGTACTTC. This sequence encodes CATSKGPKYEQYF.

This clonotype was counted at least ten times. This chain joins TRBV7-8 and TRBJ1-3; maybe TRBD1 (5 bases). The CDR3 contains 14 residues. Trimming stripped 4 bases from V and 4 bases from J, with 11 bases between. Germline loops: CDR1 SGHVS, CDR2 FQNEAQ. The CDR3 nucleotides are TGTGCCAGCAGCTCCCGGGACTCAGGAAACACCATATATTTT. Translation: CASSSRDSGNTIYF.

This clonotype was seen more than once but under ten times. V is TRBV10-3 and J is TRBJ2-3; 7 bases map to TRBD2. The CDR3 has 13 amino acids. V was pared by 10 bases and J by 2 bases, with 6 bases of the junction left unmatched. Germline assignment: CDR1 ENHRY and CDR2 SYGVKD. The CDR3 region is CATRETSTDTQYF. The CDR3 coding sequence is TGTGCCACGCGGGAGACTTCCACAGATACGCAGTATTTT.

At least ten counts were recorded for this clonotype. V and J are TRBV7-9 and TRBJ2-7; D not resolved. Germline V gene data show CDR1 as SEHNR and CDR2 as FQNEAQ (reference sequence). V lost 5 bases and J lost 2, with 16 bases in between. This CDR3 is built from 15 residues. The CDR3 protein is CASSRTEGRAYEQYF. CDR3 nucleotides: TGTGCCAGCAGCCGGACGGAAGGAAGGGCCTACGAGCAGTACTTC.

J is TRBJ1-2 and V is TRBV7-3; D perhaps matches TRBD1 (5 bases). Looked up from germline, CDR1 is SGHTA and CDR2 is FQGTGA. The CDR3 has 12 residues. V lost 2 bases and J lost 14, with 15 bases in between. For the CDR3, the DNA is TGTGCCAGCAGCTTAGGGGCAGGACCATTAACCTTC. Translated: CASSLGAGPLTF.

The chain employs TRBV10-3 and TRBJ2-7; tentative D call: TRBD1 (7 bases). This CDR3 spans 15 amino acids. CDR1 ENHRY and CDR2 SYGVKD come from the germline V gene. Between the trimmed V and J ends, which lost 0 bases and 7 bases, there was a span of 16 bases. In DNA, the CDR3 is TGTGCCATCAGTGAGTCGGGCAGGGGGGCAGAGGAGCAGTACTTC. It codes for CAISESGRGAEEQYF.